The 18 T cell receptor beta chains in this list originate from one sample, sequenced in a study of blood T cell repertoires in COVID-19. Generated by immunoSEQ multiplex PCR, the TCRdb table keeps only in-frame clones and is missing some. The sample lists about 89,000 clones; approximately 90% were seen once. The source material was peripheral blood. The source of these receptors is a man aged 60-69 years with acute or convalescent COVID-19.

The chain has TRBV14 and TRBJ2-1; 10 bases line up with TRBD1. In germline, CDR1 is SGHDN, CDR2 FVKESK. CDR3 length: 17 residues. Trimming at V came to 6 bases and at J to 1 base, leaving 9 bases not matched to a gene. The CDR3 protein is CASRPGQGLPSYNEQFF. The CDR3 DNA sequence: TGTGCCAGCAGACCGGGACAGGGGTTACCTTCCTACAATGAGCAGTTCTTC.

With respect to this clone: At the DNA level, this CDR3 is encoded by other sequences in the same sample as well. This rearrangement joins TRBV3-1 (or the pseudogene TRBV3-2) to TRBJ1-2; TRBD1 might be the D (6 bases). Trimming took 4 bases from V and 2 from J, leaving 8 bases between them. Germline V gene lookup returns CDR1 LGHDT and CDR2 YNNKEL (reference sequence). The CDR3 covers 13 residues. The CDR3 coding sequence is TGTGCCAGCAGCCGTGGACAGAACTATGGCTACACCTTC. Amino acids: CASSRGQNYGYTF.

The V and J genes are TRBV30 and TRBJ1-1, with D maybe TRBD1 (5 bases). With 2 bases removed from V and 0 bases from J, the gap between germline ends came to 10 bases. This CDR3 region has 14 residues. CDR1 and CDR2 (germline): GTSNPN, SVGIG (reference sequence). The CDR3 region has the DNA TGTGCCTGGAGTTTTGGGACTTTGAACACTGAAGCTTTCTTT. Translation gives CAWSFGTLNTEAFF.

This sequence joins TRBV7-9 and TRBJ1-2; D may be TRBD1 (5 bases). Deletions cut 6 bases from V and 7 bases from J, with 12 bases between. The germline V gene encodes CDR1 SEHNR and CDR2 FQNEAQ (reference sequence). The CDR3 length is 12 residues. CDR3 bases: TGTGCCAGCAGTTTGCAGGGAGGTGGCTACACCTTC. It translates to CASSLQGGGYTF.

The V gene is TRBV5-1, the J gene TRBJ1-3; unclear D gene. In germline, CDR1 is SGHRS, CDR2 YFSETQ. V lost 0 bases to trimming and J lost 0 bases, with 13 bases between them. This CDR3 comprises 17 residues. The CDR3 here is CASSLAGDTSSGNTIYF. The DNA of the CDR3 is TGCGCCAGCAGCTTGGCCGGGGATACAAGCTCTGGAAACACCATATATTTT.

This clone was recorded only once. Sequence at one end of the junction differs from germline and may be a read error. The V gene is TRBV27, the J gene TRBJ2-7, with 8 nucleotides matching TRBD1. This CDR3 spans 13 amino acids. The V gene's germline CDR1 is MNHEY and CDR2 SMNVEV (reference sequence). CDR3 in amino acids: CASSLLPGGEEYF. The CDR3 DNA follows: TGTGCCAGCAGTTTACTACCAGGGGGCGAGGAGTACTTC.

The V and J genes are TRBV5-1 and TRBJ1-4; possibly TRBD1 for D (5 bases). This CDR3 contains 15 residues. Germline assignment: CDR1 SGHRS and CDR2 YFSETQ. V lost 2 bases to trimming and J lost 11 bases, with 19 bases between them. CDR3 nucleotide sequence: TGCGCCAGCAGCTTTGGGAGGGATGATGGGGGGAAACTGTTTTTT. Its protein is CASSFGRDDGGKLFF.

The chain joins TRBV14 to TRBJ1-1; TRBD1 matches at 12 bases. The CDR3 runs 17 residues. The germline CDR1 and CDR2 sequences are SGHDN and FVKESK. V dropped 3 bases and J dropped 0; count of bases not matched to a gene: 5. CDR3: CASSQGTGGFLNTEAFF. In nucleotides, the CDR3 is TGTGCCAGCAGCCAGGGGACAGGGGGCTTTTTGAACACTGAAGCTTTCTTT.

The chain employs TRBV20-1 and TRBJ1-2; TRBD1 is a possible D gene (5 bases). Trimming cost V 7 bases and J 5 bases, with 11 bases left between them. The CDR3 length is 11 residues. Germline CDR1 reads DFQATT; CDR2 reads SNEGSKA (reference sequence). CDR3 nucleotide sequence: TGCAGTGGGGGCGGTATTTATGGCTACACCTTC. Translation: CSGGGIYGYTF.

The chain has TRBV5-6 and TRBJ2-5, with TRBD1 as a possible D gene (5 bases). V was shortened by 0 bases and J by 0 bases, with 15 bases between the two germline ends. The CDR3 sequence is 17 residues long. The germline CDR1 and CDR2 sequences are SGHDT and YYEEEE. The CDR3 DNA is TGTGCCAGCAGCTTGGCCGACAGACGACTGTACCAAGAGACCCAGTACTTC. It encodes CASSLADRRLYQETQYF.

This chain links TRBV7-8 with TRBJ2-5; 16 bases fit TRBD2. Unmatched junction bases numbered 3, after V lost 5 bases and J lost 6 bases. Germline CDR1 reads SGHVS; CDR2 reads FQNEAQ. The CDR3 totals 15 residues. The CDR3 DNA sequence: TGTGCCAGCAGCCCGGGACTAGCGGGGGGGAAGACCCAGTACTTC. Translating gives CASSPGLAGGKTQYF.

The chain links TRBV2 to TRBJ2-6, with unresolved D. CDR3 length equals 15 residues. Germline V gene data show CDR1 as SNHLY and CDR2 as FYNNEI. The V and J ends lost 4 bases and 0 bases respectively, with 7 bases between them. The CDR3 loop reads CASSVSASGANVLTF. The CDR3 nucleotides are TGTGCCAGCAGTGTGAGTGCCTCTGGGGCCAACGTCCTGACTTTC.

The chain joins TRBV5-1 to TRBJ2-7, with TRBD1 matching 10 bases. The V gene end was trimmed by 2 bases and the J gene end by 4 bases; junction bases not matched to a gene: 3. CDR3 length: 14 residues. Germline V CDR1 and CDR2: SGHRS, YFSETQ. Here the CDR3 DNA reads TGCGCCAGCAGCTTTAGACAGGGGGCGTACGAGCAGTACTTC. Its translation: CASSFRQGAYEQYF.

This clone was recorded a few times. The J gene is TRBJ2-7, the V gene TRBV27, with 7 bases lining up with TRBD1. This CDR3 has 17 residues. Per the germline V gene, CDR1 is MNHEY and CDR2 is SMNVEV (reference sequence). V was clipped by 4 bases and J by 2 bases; unmatched bases: 14. The DNA for the CDR3 is TGTGCCAGCAGTTCGCTTGGTAACAGGGGAACCCCCTACGAGCAGTACTTC. It specifies CASSSLGNRGTPYEQYF.

This chain links TRBV11-1 with TRBJ2-5; TRBD1 matches at 10 bases. V gave up 4 bases and J gave up 1 base; unmatched junction bases: 6. The CDR3 totals 16 residues. Germline CDR1 and CDR2: SGHAT and FQDESV (reference sequence). CDR3 DNA: TGTGCCAGCAGCTCCGGACAGGGGGAACCCCAAGAGACCCAGTACTTC. Translating it yields CASSSGQGEPQETQYF.

The CDR3 DNA reads TGTGCCAGCTCACCACCGTCCCATGACAGGGGCTATGGCTACACCTTC. Protein: CASSPPSHDRGYGYTF. The rearrangement joins TRBV18 to TRBJ1-2; TRBD1 agrees at 8 bases. The trim removed 0 bases at V and 4 bases at J, leaving 7 bases unmatched. The CDR3 extends over 16 amino acids. Germline CDR1 KGHSH, CDR2 LQKENI. The whole variable domain, remainder taken from reference TRBV18 and TRBJ1-2, is NAGVMQNPRHLVRRRGQEARLRCSPMKGHSHVYWYRQLPEEGLKFMVYLQKENIIDESGMPKERFSAEFPKEGPSILRIQQVVRGDSAAYFCASSPPSHDRGYGYTFGSGTRLTVV.

The rearrangement uses TRBV12-3 or TRBV12-4 and TRBJ2-7; tentative D call: TRBD2 (6 bases). V was trimmed by 3 bases and J by 2 bases, leaving 8 bases between them. This CDR3 contains 13 residues. The CDR3 region has the DNA TGTGCCAGCAGTTTCTGGGGGGCCTACGAGCAGTACTTC. It codes for CASSFWGAYEQYF.

The rearrangement joins TRBV9 to TRBJ2-5, with 10 nucleotides matching TRBD2. The CDR3 is 13 amino acids. Per the germline V gene, CDR1 is SGDLS and CDR2 is YYNGEE. Trimming cost V 0 bases and J 13 bases; bases outside gene matches: 6. The chain's CDR3 is CASSVELAGTLYF. The CDR3, as DNA: TGTGCCAGCAGCGTAGAACTAGCGGGGACATTGTACTTC.